This is a list of T cell receptor beta chains from one sample in a study of OX40 agonist ivuxolimab in advanced cancers. Assay: immunoSEQ multiplex PCR; the TCRdb copy retains only in-frame clones and omits some. The sample lists about 45,000 clones, roughly 80% seen once, with 5% to 6.5% in the top ten. Material: CD4+ or CD8+ T cells sorted from blood, obtained in a trial of the OX40 agonist ivuxolimab. The receptor set was obtained from an adult with an advanced solid tumor such as melanoma, head and neck, liver or kidney cancer. The CDR3 runs from the conserved cysteine through the conserved F or W. A D gene is named only where the DNA matches it firmly. For some rows the clone size is stated as once, few or many, or as a class when expanded; others skip it.

V	D	J	size	DNA	CDR3
TRBV5-6	.	TRBJ2-3	.	TGTGCCAGCAGCTCCGGGACGAAGGATACGCAGTATTTT	CASSSGTKDTQYF
TRBV5-8	.	TRBJ1-1	.	TGTGCCAGCAGCTTGGGGCGGTCCTCAGCTTTCTTT	CASSLGRSSAFF
TRBV15	.	TRBJ1-2	.	TGTGCCACCAGCAGCGCCCACGTCGGAACTACTAACTATGGCTACACCTTC	CATSSAHVGTTNYGYTF
TRBV15	.	TRBJ1-1	.	TGTGCCACCGGGACAAAACCGAACACTGAAGCTTTCTTT	CATGTKPNTEAFF
TRBV5-1	.	TRBJ2-2	.	TGCGCCAGCAGCCTGGAGGTTAGCGAGAACACCGGGGAGCTGTTTTTT	CASSLEVSENTGELFF
TRBV7-2	.	TRBJ2-2	.	TGTGCCAGCAGCGCCCATCGAGGGGGGGAGCTGTTTTTT	CASSAHRGGELFF
TRBV11-2	.	TRBJ1-5	.	TGTGCCAGCAGCCATGGACCACTCAAGCCCCAGCATTTT	CASSHGPLKPQHF
TRBV5-1	TRBD1	TRBJ2-6	.	TGCGCCAGCAGCTTGACAGGGGAGACTGGGGCCAACGTCCTGACTTTC	CASSLTGETGANVLTF
TRBV11-2	.	TRBJ1-3	few	TGTGCCTCGGCGCTCTCTGGAAACACCATATATTTT	CASALSGNTIYF
TRBV19	.	TRBJ1-5	.	TGTGCCAGTAGTAGAAACCTGAATCAGCCCCAGCATTTT	CASSRNLNQPQHF
TRBV19	.	TRBJ1-2	.	TGTGCCAGTAGTATAGGTGGGCAGAGCCTATATGGCTACACCTTC	CASSIGGQSLYGYTF
TRBV20-1	.	TRBJ2-1	.	TGCAGTGCTAGAGATGGGGTGGAGCAGTTCTTC	CSARDGVEQFF
TRBV28	.	TRBJ2-1	once	TGTGCCAGCAGTCGAGGGACCCTCGAGGGATACAATGAGCAGTTCTTC	CASSRGTLEGYNEQFF
TRBV19	.	TRBJ1-2	.	TGTGCCAGTGTTGACAGCCACTATGGCTACACCTTC	CASVDSHYGYTF
TRBV10-1	.	TRBJ2-5	once	TGCGCCAGCAGTGACGAGGTGGAGACCCAGTACTTC	CASSDEVETQYF
TRBV6-5	TRBD1	TRBJ2-5	.	TGTGCCAGCAGAAAGGACAGGGTGGGGCAAGAGACCCAGTACTTC	CASRKDRVGQETQYF
TRBV14	.	TRBJ1-2	.	TGTGCCAGCAGACCGACGGGGTCAAACTATGGCTACACCTTC	CASRPTGSNYGYTF